The 29 T cell receptor beta chains given below trace back to one sample, sequenced in a study of blood T cells in healthy people across ages. Using a J-beta primer mix together with a sample-barcoded 5' primer, a second PCR was run for roughly 6 to 11 cycles. TCRdb independently ran MiXCR on the 5' RACE reads; one entry per CDR3 protein. The sample shows about 800,000 distinct CDR3 sequences, about half of them seen only once. The sample taken for sequencing was blood. These receptors came from a man older than 75 in good health.

The chain combines TRBV29-1 with TRBJ2-1, with unresolved D. Germline assignment: CDR1 SQVTM and CDR2 ANQGSEA. V lost 7 bases and J lost 8, with 12 bases in between. The CDR3 extends over 11 amino acids. DNA of the CDR3: TGCAGCGCCCCGGATCGGCATGAGCAGTTCTTC. Its protein is CSAPDRHEQFF.

This clonotype was seen more than once but under ten times. The gene calls are TRBV6-6 and TRBJ2-1, with D possibly being TRBD2 (5 bases). The CDR3 spans 16 residues. V was trimmed by 8 bases and J by 2 bases, leaving 19 bases between them. Germline V lookup: CDR1 MNHNY, CDR2 SVGAGI (reference sequence). The DNA of the CDR3 is TGTGCCAGCCGCGCCCAGTATAGCGAAACCTACAATGAGCAGTTCTTC. This gives the protein CASRAQYSETYNEQFF.

This chain joins TRBV3-1 and TRBJ2-3; 8 positions agree with TRBD2. Germline assignment: CDR1 LGHDT and CDR2 YNNKEL (reference sequence). The V segment lost 2 bases and the J segment 5 bases; nucleotides outside the gene matches: 6. CDR3 length: 15 residues. CDR3 nucleotides: TGTGCCAGCAGCCAACAAGCGGGAGACGAAGATACGCAGTATTTT. Amino acid sequence: CASSQQAGDEDTQYF.

This clonotype has just a few counts. J is TRBJ2-7 and V is TRBV6-2 or TRBV6-3; D call uncertain. The germline CDR1 and CDR2 sequences are MNHEY and SVGEGT. Trimming stripped 4 bases from V and 0 bases from J, with 13 bases between. This CDR3 spans 15 amino acids. CDR3 sequence reads: CASSSPTTVSYEQYF. The CDR3 region has the DNA TGTGCCAGCAGTTCTCCTACGACGGTCTCCTACGAGCAGTACTTC.

In its sample, this clonotype was seen once. The chain recombines TRBV11-2 with TRBJ2-1, with a weak D call TRBD2 (6 bases). V lost 6 bases, J lost 0 bases, and 12 bases lay in between. CDR1 is SGHAT, CDR2 FQNNGV, per germline. The CDR3 extends over 15 amino acids. The CDR3 region is CASRRGISSYNEQFF. CDR3 nucleotides: TGTGCCAGCAGACGCGGGATAAGCTCCTACAATGAGCAGTTCTTC.

This clonotype was found many times. V and J are TRBV12-3 or TRBV12-4 and TRBJ2-5; weak D call: TRBD2 (6 bases). The CDR3 has 15 amino acids. Deletions cut 3 bases from V and 2 bases from J, with 13 bases between. CDR3 DNA sequence: TGTGCCAGCAGTTTTGAAGCAGGGAGGCAAGAGACCCAGTACTTC. Translating it yields CASSFEAGRQETQYF.

In its sample, this clonotype was seen a few times. The chain uses TRBV20-1 and TRBJ2-1; D not certain. Trimming took 1 base from V and 3 from J, leaving 13 bases between them. The V gene's germline CDR1 is DFQATT and CDR2 SNEGSKA (reference sequence). CDR3 length: 15 amino acids. The CDR3 DNA reads as TGCAGTGCTAGAGGAAACCCCCCTAGCTACAATGAGCAGTTCTTC. As protein: CSARGNPPSYNEQFF.

This clonotype occurred once. This chain connects TRBV12-3 or TRBV12-4 to TRBJ1-2, with 7 bases matching TRBD1. With V trimmed by 7 bases and J by 14 bases, 13 bases remained unmatched. The CDR3 loop spans 12 amino acids. This CDR3 reads CASTNLDRARTF. Written as DNA, the CDR3 is TGTGCCAGCACCAACCTTGACAGGGCTAGGACCTTC.

The chain employs TRBV5-1 and TRBJ1-1; no firm D call. V was trimmed by 0 bases and J by 3 bases, leaving 6 bases between them. The CDR3 sequence is 13 residues long. In germline, CDR1 is SGHRS, CDR2 YFSETQ. CDR3 DNA sequence: TGCGCCAGCAGCTTGGTTCAGGACACTGAAGCTTTCTTT. As protein: CASSLVQDTEAFF.

As concerns this clonotype: A much larger clone lies one base from this, so it may be a read error. The chain is built from TRBV7-2 and TRBJ2-1; 8 bases are shared with TRBD2. Germline V gives CDR1 SGHTA, CDR2 FQGNSA. The CDR3 is 15 amino acids. The CDR3 DNA reads TGTGCCGGCAGCTCCTACGGGACTAGTATCAATGAGCAGTTCTTC. Its translation is CAGSSYGTSINEQFF.

The CDR3 coding sequence is TGTGCCAGTGATTCCGGGACAGGGGGTGGGAAGACCCAGTACTTC. It encodes CASDSGTGGGKTQYF. The rearrangement links TRBV9 to TRBJ2-5, with 11 bases fitting TRBD1. The CDR3 extends over 15 amino acids. CDR1 is SGDLS and CDR2 is YYNGEE in the germline V gene. With 8 bases clipped from V and 6 bases from J, the junction kept 12 bases outside the gene matches.

This chain joins TRBV20-1 and TRBJ2-1; D may be TRBD2 (6 bases). This CDR3 spans 15 amino acids. V lost 3 bases, J lost 6 bases, and 18 bases lay in between. Germline assignment: CDR1 DFQATT and CDR2 SNEGSKA (reference sequence). The CDR3 sequence is CSASPLTGEINEQFF. The CDR3 DNA is TGCAGTGCTAGTCCCCTTACGGGAGAGATCAATGAGCAGTTCTTC.

This clonotype appeared a few times. The rearrangement links TRBV21-1 to TRBJ2-7; TRBD2 was called by the table and not checked on the DNA. TRBV21-1 is tagged as a pseudogene. This CDR3 contains 16 residues. The CDR3 spells CASSKAPGGVTYEQYF. Written as DNA, the CDR3 is TGTGCCAGCAGCAAAGCGCCCGGAGGGGTCACCTACGAGCAGTACTTC.

About this clonotype: Mismatch with germline at one junction end may stem from a read error. The chain links TRBV12-3 or TRBV12-4 to TRBJ1-2; perhaps TRBD1 as D (5 bases). This CDR3 has 12 amino acids. CDR3 in amino acids: CASSVRDLGHTF. The CDR3 DNA follows: TGTGCCAGCAGTGTCCGGGACCTTGGCCACACCTTC.

This rearrangement joins TRBV6-5 to TRBJ2-1, with 7 positions matching TRBD1. Germline-derived CDR1 and CDR2 are MNHEY and SVGAGI. The CDR3 sequence is 13 residues long. Unmatched junction bases numbered 8, after V lost 8 bases and J lost 7 bases. CDR3 sequence (DNA): TGTGCCAGCCAGGGGGAGAATAGGAATGAGCAGTTCTTC. This gives the protein CASQGENRNEQFF.

The chain carries TRBV9 and TRBJ2-5, with no clear D. The germline V and J ends were trimmed by 3 bases and 4 bases, with 10 bases remaining between them. Germline CDR1 is SGDLS and CDR2 is YYNGEE. The CDR3 runs to 13 residues. CDR3 residues: CASSARSLETQYF. The CDR3 DNA sequence: TGTGCCAGCAGCGCCCGGAGTCTAGAGACCCAGTACTTC.

This chain links TRBV19 with TRBJ2-4, with 9 bases that match TRBD2. Germline-derived CDR1 and CDR2 are LNHDA and SQIVND (reference sequence). V lost 5 bases and J lost 9; bases outside the gene matches: 8. The length of the CDR3 is 14 residues. The CDR3 is CASSDAGTSPIQYF. The CDR3 DNA sequence: TGTGCCAGTAGTGACGCCGGGACTAGCCCCATTCAGTACTTC.

The chain uses TRBV4-3 and TRBJ1-1; no definite D call. The germline V gene encodes CDR1 LGHNA and CDR2 YSLEER. This CDR3 has 16 residues. The germline V and J ends were trimmed by 1 base and 1 base, with 13 bases remaining between them. The CDR3 region is CASSQGWADSNTEAFF. The CDR3 nucleotides are TGCGCCAGCAGCCAAGGCTGGGCGGACTCGAACACTGAAGCTTTCTTT.

This clonotype was seen many times. V and J are TRBV29-1 and TRBJ1-4, with D unresolved. The CDR3 is 13 amino acids. With 7 bases removed from V and 7 bases from J, the gap between germline ends came to 16 bases. Germline V gene sequence: CDR1 SQVTM, CDR2 ANQGSEA. As DNA, the CDR3 is TGCAGCGCAGTAGGTGGTGAAGGTGAAAAACTGTTTTTT. Translation gives CSAVGGEGEKLFF.

This sequence joins TRBV4-1 and TRBJ2-3; 12 positions match TRBD2. Germline assignment: CDR1 MGHRA and CDR2 YSYEKL. This CDR3 is built from 15 residues. Unmatched junction bases numbered 4, after V lost 4 bases and J lost 5 bases. DNA of the CDR3: TGCGCCAGCAGCCTCACTAGCGGGAGGATAGATACGCAGTATTTT. As protein: CASSLTSGRIDTQYF.

The rearrangement links TRBV7-8 to TRBJ2-1; 9 nucleotides line up with TRBD2. Germline V CDR1 and CDR2: SGHVS, FQNEAQ. The V segment lost 0 bases and the J segment 10 bases; nucleotides outside the gene matches: 10. The CDR3 covers 16 residues. The CDR3 DNA follows: TGTGCCAGCAGCTTAGCGGCTAGCGGGACCACCTACGAGCAGTTCTTC. Protein: CASSLAASGTTYEQFF.

This clonotype was seen a few times. The chain is built from TRBV29-1 and TRBJ1-2, with D possibly matching TRBD1 (6 bases). The CDR3 runs to 13 residues. Germline V gene data show CDR1 as SQVTM and CDR2 as ANQGSEA. V lost 5 bases and J lost 2, with 12 bases in between. This CDR3 is CSVYSGANYGYTF. The CDR3 nucleotides are TGCAGCGTTTACTCAGGGGCGAACTATGGCTACACCTTC.

The chain uses TRBV15 and TRBJ2-1, with TRBD2 identical over 9 bases. The CDR3 covers 17 residues. V was pared by 0 bases and J by 4 bases, with 7 bases of the junction left unmatched. Germline CDR1 LNHNV, CDR2 YYDKDF (reference sequence). Here the CDR3 reads CATSRDRASGKYNEQFF. CDR3 DNA: TGTGCCACCAGCAGAGATCGGGCTAGCGGGAAGTACAATGAGCAGTTCTTC.

This clonotype was seen a handful of times. The genes are TRBV29-1 and TRBJ2-6; no definite D call. Trimming took 3 bases from V and 0 from J, leaving 0 bases between them. In germline, CDR1 is SQVTM, CDR2 ANQGSEA. The CDR3 contains 12 residues. The CDR3 loop reads CSVDSGANVLTF. The CDR3 nucleotides are TGCAGCGTTGACTCTGGGGCCAACGTCCTGACTTTC.

This clonotype appeared a few times. The chain combines TRBV6-5 with TRBJ1-5; D unresolved. The CDR3 runs 13 residues. CDR1 is MNHEY, CDR2 SVGAGI, per germline. V was shortened by 7 bases and J by 4 bases, with 11 bases between the two germline ends. The CDR3 nucleotides read TGTGCCAGCACTTTTGGGCTAAATCAGCCCCAGCATTTT. Translation gives CASTFGLNQPQHF.

The rearrangement joins TRBV7-2 to TRBJ2-3; D perhaps matches TRBD1 (5 bases). CDR3 length: 15 residues. The germline CDR1 and CDR2 sequences are SGHTA and FQGNSA. V was pared by 1 base and J by 3 bases, with 11 bases between. The CDR3 spells CASSLGWGRTDTQYF. CDR3 coding DNA: TGTGCCAGCAGCTTAGGGTGGGGCAGGACAGATACGCAGTATTTT. The variable domain in full, completed from reference TRBV7-2 and TRBJ2-3, reads GAGVSQSPSNKVTEKGKDVELRCDPISGHTALYWYRQSLGQGLEFLIYFQGNSAPDKSGLPSDRFSAERTGGSVSTLTIQRTQQEDSAVYLCASSLGWGRTDTQYFGPGTRLTVL.

Notes on this clonotype: Its ends do not fully match the called genes, so a read error is possible. The gene calls are TRBV18 and TRBJ1-2; possible D gene TRBD1, 6 bases. The CDR3 extends over 14 amino acids. Looked up from germline, CDR1 is KGHSH and CDR2 is LQKENI. Here the CDR3 DNA reads TGTGCCAGCCGTTCAGGGGACGCTAACTATGACTACACCTTC. It codes for CASRSGDANYDYTF.

The sample holds one count of this clonotype. This chain connects TRBV3-1 to TRBJ2-3; D is ambiguous. Germline V gene data show CDR1 as LGHDT and CDR2 as YNNKEL (reference sequence). The CDR3 is made up of 15 amino acids. V gave up 1 base and J gave up 2 bases, with 10 bases separating them. Here the CDR3 reads CASSQVLSDTDTQYF. DNA for the CDR3: TGTGCCAGCAGCCAAGTGTTGAGCGACACAGATACGCAGTATTTT.

This clonotype was counted between two and nine times. This chain uses TRBV6-1 with TRBJ1-6; D gene unclear. CDR1 and CDR2 from the germline V gene are MNHNS and SASEGT. The V end was cut by 7 bases, the J end by 7 bases, with 14 bases between. The CDR3 contains 14 residues. CDR3 DNA sequence: TGTGCCAGCAACGTCGGCGGAAAAAATTCACCCCTCCACTTT. Its protein is CASNVGGKNSPLHF.